The clone carrying this T cell receptor beta chain was recorded many times. Its antigen is not known. V was trimmed by 4 bases and J by 4 bases, leaving 11 bases between them. Germline V gene sequence: CDR1 SEHNR, CDR2 FQNEAQ (reference sequence). The CDR3 runs 14 residues. TCR beta CDR3 amplification from genomic DNA was performed by two-round multiplex PCR. TRBV and TRBJ genes each had their own specific primers in first-round PCR. One entry per CDR3 protein, called by TCRdb with MiXCR from the multiplex PCR reads. The sample has over 15,000 distinct CDR3 sequences; about 50% are singletons. This entry comes from a study of prognosis after radiotherapy for stage I lung cancer. Study context: Among the enrolled patients, more than twelve had newly diagnosed primary stage I lung tumors, while about five had oligometastatic NSCLC following surgical resection of the primary tumor.

The study, taken as a whole, reports: Samples before stereotactic body radiation therapy had more unique TCR clones (median about 10,000 versus 6,900). Among patients who developed distant metastases, Shannon entropy after stereotactic body radiation therapy was lower.

The chain uses TRBV7-9 and TRBJ1-3, with D uncertain. The starting material was PBMCs, obtained before or after stereotactic body radiation therapy (not recorded which). This receptor was taken from a donor of 50 years or more with non-small cell lung cancer. This CDR3 reads CASSSRIRGNTIYF. CDR3 coding DNA: TGTGCCAGCAGCTCCAGGATTCGGGGAAACACCATATATTTT.